One and the same sample provided the 26 T cell receptor beta chains below, sequenced in a study of blood T cell repertoires in COVID-19. Sequenced by immunoSEQ multiplex PCR; TCRdb stores in-frame clones only, minus some. The table lists around 140,000 clones, around 87% of them singletons. Specimen: peripheral blood. The receptors were sampled from a man younger than 30 with COVID-19, enrolled during active disease.

CDR3 region: CASSVSGMGDNEQFF. The DNA for the CDR3 is TGTGCCAGCAGCGTGAGCGGGATGGGGGACAATGAGCAGTTCTTC. This rearrangement joins TRBV9 to TRBJ2-1; TRBD2 matches at 7 bases. Germline assignment: CDR1 SGDLS and CDR2 YYNGEE. This CDR3 spans 15 amino acids. Unmatched junction bases numbered 7, after V lost 2 bases and J lost 5 bases.

A single count supports this clone. CDR3 region: CASIRGGIQYF. CDR3 sequence (DNA): TGTGCCAGTATACGGGGTGGCATTCAGTACTTC. The V call is TRBV19, the J call TRBJ2-4; D might be TRBD2 (5 bases). The CDR3 sequence is 11 residues long. Germline V CDR1 and CDR2: LNHDA, SQIVND (reference sequence). Trimming cost V 7 bases and J 9 bases, with 10 bases left between them.

The V call is TRBV14, the J call TRBJ2-7, with a possible D match to TRBD1 (6 bases). With 3 bases removed from V and 6 bases from J, the gap between germline ends came to 15 bases. The CDR3 sequence is 14 residues long. CDR1 SGHDN and CDR2 FVKESK come from the germline V gene. CDR3 in amino acids: CASSQTGPAGEQYF. In DNA form, the CDR3 reads TGTGCCAGCAGCCAGACAGGCCCGGCGGGCGAGCAGTACTTC.

This clone was detected only once. The chain is built from TRBV6-5 and TRBJ1-4; 7 bases fit TRBD1. CDR3 size: 13 residues. V was pared by 7 bases and J by 6 bases, with 5 bases of the junction left unmatched. Germline V CDR1 and CDR2: MNHEY, SVGAGI. The DNA for the CDR3 is TGTGCCAGCACGGGGCAGGGGGATGAAAAACTGTTTTTT. Translating it yields CASTGQGDEKLFF.

The rearrangement joins TRBV13 to TRBJ2-3; 14 bases are shared with TRBD2. CDR3 length equals 15 residues. The junction had 5 bases not matched to a gene; V was cut back by 6 bases and J by 6 bases. Looked up from germline, CDR1 is PRHDT and CDR2 is FYEKMQ (reference sequence). The CDR3 region has the DNA TGTGCCAGCAGTCTAGGGACTAGCGGGAGTGATACGCAGTATTTT. Translation: CASSLGTSGSDTQYF. Full variable domain (rest looked up from reference TRBV13 and TRBJ2-3): AAGVIQSPRHLIKEKRETATLKCYPIPRHDTVYWYQQGPGQDPQFLISFYEKMQSDKGSIPDRFSAQQFSDYHSELNMSSLELGDSALYFCASSLGTSGSDTQYFGPGTRLTVL.

The rearrangement links TRBV27 to TRBJ2-1, with a weak D call TRBD2 (6 bases). V was cut by 5 bases and J by 8 bases, with 13 bases left in between. Germline CDR1 is MNHEY and CDR2 is SMNVEV (reference sequence). This CDR3 is built from 13 residues. The CDR3 loop reads CASSPLGGYEQFF. In DNA, the CDR3 is TGTGCCAGCAGTCCTCTGGGAGGTTATGAGCAGTTCTTC.

This chain connects TRBV28 to TRBJ2-7; 10 bases agree with TRBD1. The CDR3 extends over 16 amino acids. V was pared by 5 bases and J by 6 bases, with 13 bases of the junction left unmatched. Looked up from germline, CDR1 is MDHEN and CDR2 is SYDVKM. This CDR3 is CASSRGGTGARGEQYF. The CDR3 nucleotides are TGTGCCAGCAGTAGAGGAGGGACAGGGGCGCGAGGCGAGCAGTACTTC.

The gene calls are TRBV18 and TRBJ2-1; 7 positions agree with TRBD2. With V trimmed by 6 bases and J by 10 bases, 18 bases remained unmatched. Germline CDR1 is KGHSH and CDR2 is LQKENI. The CDR3 runs to 16 residues. The CDR3 sequence: CASSPILATLKGEQFF. The CDR3 DNA is TGTGCCAGCTCCCCGATACTAGCGACGCTTAAGGGGGAGCAGTTCTTC.

The gene calls are TRBV7-2 and TRBJ1-4; 10 positions match TRBD1. V shed 0 bases and J 7 bases; nucleotides not matched to a gene: 2. The CDR3 sequence is 15 residues long. Germline V CDR1 and CDR2: SGHTA, FQGNSA. The CDR3 bases are TGTGCCAGCAGCTTAGCGACAGGGGGCGGTGAAAAACTGTTTTTT. Its protein product is CASSLATGGGEKLFF.

This rearrangement joins TRBV5-4 to TRBJ1-2; 8 bases align to TRBD1. This CDR3 comprises 15 residues. Losses at the gene ends were 0 bases for V and 6 bases for J; bases not matched to a gene: 7. The germline V gene encodes CDR1 SGHNT and CDR2 YYREEE (reference sequence). CDR3 loop: CASSLAIGTGDGYTF. Here the CDR3 DNA reads TGTGCCAGCAGCTTGGCAATTGGGACAGGAGATGGCTACACCTTC.

The sample holds one count of this clone. The chain employs TRBV19 and TRBJ1-5; 9 positions agree with TRBD1. V dropped 4 bases and J dropped 3; count of bases not matched to a gene: 10. Germline CDR1 is LNHDA and CDR2 is SQIVND (reference sequence). The CDR3 runs to 17 residues. The CDR3 loop is CASSRQVGTGINQPQHF. Here the CDR3 DNA reads TGTGCCAGTAGTAGACAAGTCGGGACAGGGATCAATCAGCCCCAGCATTTT. Supplemented by reference TRBV19 and TRBJ1-5, the full variable domain reads DGGITQSPKYLFRKEGQNVTLSCEQNLNHDAMYWYRQDPGQGLRLIYYSQIVNDFQKGDIAEGYSVSREKKESFPLTVTSAQKNPTAFYLCASSRQVGTGINQPQHFGDGTRLSIL.

This chain links TRBV9 with TRBJ2-1, with a tentative D call TRBD2 (7 bases). The germline CDR1 and CDR2 sequences are SGDLS and YYNGEE. CDR3 size: 14 residues. Trimming shortened V by 5 bases and J by 8 bases, and 17 bases separated the two germline ends. CDR3 nucleotides: TGTGCCAGCAGAGGACTAGGGGGGTCCGATGAGCAGTTCTTC. Protein product: CASRGLGGSDEQFF.

This sequence joins TRBV30 and TRBJ1-2; perhaps TRBD1 as D (5 bases). The CDR3 length is 12 residues. CDR1 and CDR2 from the germline V gene are GTSNPN and SVGIG (reference sequence). The V end lost 5 bases, the J end lost 5 bases, and 12 bases lay between the germline ends. CDR3: CAWETVGYGYTF. In DNA, the CDR3 is TGTGCCTGGGAGACAGTCGGATATGGCTACACCTTC.

This chain uses TRBV28 with TRBJ1-5; D unclear. Per germline, CDR1 MDHEN and CDR2 SYDVKM. The CDR3 loop spans 14 amino acids. V lost 6 bases and J lost 0, with 9 bases in between. The CDR3 nucleotides read TGTGCCAGCAGCCGAGGTTATAGCAATCAGCCCCAGCATTTT. Translated, it gives CASSRGYSNQPQHF.

The chain has TRBV29-1 and TRBJ1-2; 8 bases line up with TRBD1. The germline V gene has CDR1 SQVTM and CDR2 ANQGSEA. V shed 8 bases and J 7 bases; nucleotides not matched to a gene: 6. The CDR3 is 11 residues long. Here the CDR3 reads CSLWTGSGYTF. The CDR3 DNA reads as TGCAGCCTCTGGACAGGGAGTGGCTACACCTTC. The whole variable domain, filled in from reference TRBV29-1 and TRBJ1-2, reads SAVISQKPSRDICQRGTSLTIQCQVDSQVTMMFWYRQQPGQSLTLIATANQGSEATYESGFVIDKFPISRPNLTFSTLTVSNMSPEDSSIYLCSLWTGSGYTFGSGTRLTVV.

The J gene is TRBJ2-3, the V gene TRBV1; the tabulated D call, TRBD2, remains unverified against the DNA. TRBV1 constitutes a pseudogene. The CDR3 is 17 amino acids. Written as DNA, the CDR3 is TGCACCAGCAGCCAAGAGACTAGCGGGAGGGCGTCAGATACGCAGTATTTT. It encodes CTSSQETSGRASDTQYF.

The chain joins TRBV4-1 to TRBJ1-1; a possible D gene is TRBD1 (5 bases). Germline loops: CDR1 MGHRA, CDR2 YSYEKL. Trimming took 4 bases from V and 0 from J, leaving 9 bases between them. CDR3 length: 14 amino acids. The CDR3 region has the DNA TGCGCCAGCAGCCGGGTCAGGGTGAACACTGAAGCTTTCTTT. Residues: CASSRVRVNTEAFF.

The chain uses TRBV4-3 and TRBJ2-1; 11 bases are a match to TRBD2. J gave up 6 bases and V 4 bases, and 8 bases lay outside the gene matches. This CDR3 contains 16 residues. CDR1 is LGHNA and CDR2 is YSLEER in the germline V gene. CDR3: CASSLGTSGGGNEQFF. The CDR3 DNA reads TGCGCCAGCAGCCTTGGGACTAGCGGAGGGGGCAATGAGCAGTTCTTC.

CDR3 in DNA: TGTGCCAGCAGCTTAGGAGGGACAGGGAACACTGAAGCTTTCTTT. Amino acid sequence: CASSLGGTGNTEAFF. The genes are TRBV7-6 and TRBJ1-1, with 8 bases that match TRBD1. Per germline, CDR1 SGHVS and CDR2 FNYEAQ. CDR3 size: 15 residues. With V trimmed by 1 base and J by 1 base, 2 bases remained unmatched.

This chain joins TRBV7-9 and TRBJ2-7, with TRBD2 identical over 7 bases. There are 15 residues in the CDR3. The germline V gene has CDR1 SEHNR and CDR2 FQNEAQ (reference sequence). V lost 5 bases to trimming and J lost 3 bases; unmatched junction nucleotides: 10. The CDR3: CASSHPGVAGYEQYF. The CDR3 coding sequence is TGTGCCAGCAGCCACCCGGGAGTAGCGGGCTACGAGCAGTACTTC.

This chain connects TRBV5-1 to TRBJ2-2, with 8 positions matching TRBD1. The CDR3 length is 15 residues. V lost 5 bases and J lost 5; bases outside the gene matches: 8. Germline CDR1 reads SGHRS; CDR2 reads YFSETQ. Here the CDR3 reads CASRFPGGLTGELFF. DNA for the CDR3: TGCGCCAGCAGATTCCCAGGGGGCTTAACCGGGGAGCTGTTTTTT.

The V call is TRBV27, the J call TRBJ1-1, with 8 bases that match TRBD1. V lost 6 bases and J lost 5; bases outside the gene matches: 11. Germline CDR1 is MNHEY and CDR2 is SMNVEV (reference sequence). This CDR3 is 15 amino acids long. This CDR3 is CASSLGQGAGTEAFF. The CDR3 DNA sequence: TGTGCCAGCAGCTTAGGGCAGGGGGCGGGAACTGAAGCTTTCTTT.

The gene calls are TRBV10-3 and TRBJ2-3, with D maybe TRBD2 (5 bases). This CDR3 is built from 14 residues. Between the trimmed V and J ends, which lost 11 bases and 0 bases, there was a span of 15 bases. The germline V gene has CDR1 ENHRY and CDR2 SYGVKD. DNA for the CDR3: TGTGCCTCACGACGGGGAACTAGCACAGATACGCAGTATTTT. This translates into CASRRGTSTDTQYF.

The chain recombines TRBV20-1 with TRBJ2-2; tentative D call: TRBD2 (5 bases). V dropped 3 bases and J dropped 1 base, with 24 bases sitting between them. The CDR3 covers 19 residues. Germline CDR1 is DFQATT and CDR2 is SNEGSKA (reference sequence). CDR3 residues: CSASEGSIRTRGNTGELFF. The CDR3 DNA sequence: TGCAGTGCTAGTGAAGGCAGTATACGGACTCGGGGGAACACCGGGGAGCTGTTTTTT.

This clone was counted only a few times. The rearrangement uses TRBV28 and TRBJ2-5; maybe TRBD1 (6 bases). The germline V gene has CDR1 MDHEN and CDR2 SYDVKM. This CDR3 region has 16 residues. Trimming removed 4 bases from V and 8 bases from J, with 23 bases in between. The CDR3 reads CASSSLRDNGETTQYF. The CDR3 DNA follows: TGTGCCAGCAGTTCCCTCCGGGACAACGGAGAGACTACCCAGTACTTC.

This chain uses TRBV27 with TRBJ1-2; 10 positions match TRBD1. Germline V gene sequence: CDR1 MNHEY, CDR2 SMNVEV (reference sequence). Trimming cost V 6 bases and J 4 bases; bases outside gene matches: 8. The CDR3 extends over 15 amino acids. CDR3 amino acids: CASRPDRGRRYGYTF. The CDR3 DNA is TGTGCCAGCAGGCCAGACAGGGGGCGCCGCTATGGCTACACCTTC.